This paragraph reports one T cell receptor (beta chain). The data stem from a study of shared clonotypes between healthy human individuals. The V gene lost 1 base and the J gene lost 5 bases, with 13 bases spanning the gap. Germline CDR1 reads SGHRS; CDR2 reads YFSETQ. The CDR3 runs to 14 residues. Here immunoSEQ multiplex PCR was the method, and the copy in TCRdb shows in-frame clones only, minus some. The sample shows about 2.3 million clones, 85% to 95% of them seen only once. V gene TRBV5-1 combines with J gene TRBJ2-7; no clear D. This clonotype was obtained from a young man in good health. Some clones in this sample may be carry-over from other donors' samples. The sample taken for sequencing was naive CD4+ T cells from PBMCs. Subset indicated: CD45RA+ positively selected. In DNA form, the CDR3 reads TGCGCCAGCAGCTTGACTGTCCCTTCCAACGAGCAGTACTTC. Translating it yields CASSLTVPSNEQYF.